This TCR beta chain was identified in a study of T-cell reconstitution after alpha-beta-depleted transplantation in children. Germline values: CDR1 DFQATT, CDR2 SNEGSKA (reference sequence). V lost 5 bases and J 6 bases, leaving 16 bases between the germline ends. The CDR3 contains 14 residues. Preparation of the TCRbeta library was carried out with unique molecular identifiers. Each CDR3 protein is one row after TCRdb ran MiXCR on the PCR reads. Of just over 350,000 distinct CDR3 sequences listed, 10% to 15% are singletons. The clonotype was recovered from a human donor who donated a stem cell graft to a child with Fanconi anemia. The J gene is TRBJ2-2, the V gene TRBV20-1; TRBD1 is a possible D gene (6 bases). This material consisted of PBMCs, taken from the stem cell graft. The CDR3 coding sequence is TGCAGTGCTCAACAGGGCTCTAGTCCCGGGGAGCTGTTTTTT. It encodes CSAQQGSSPGELFF.